This T cell receptor beta chain was found in a study of CD8+ T cells in alopecia areata. Germline CDR1 reads MDHEN; CDR2 reads SYDVKM. This CDR3 region has 15 residues. Trimming stripped 5 bases from V and 6 bases from J, with 18 bases between. As the sequencing template, cDNA was produced by extracting RNA and reverse transcribing it. Method: immunoSEQ multiplex PCR; TCRdb's copy keeps in-frame clones and lacks some. The repertoire holds 130,000 to 150,000 clones, with about two thirds as singletons. The chain has TRBV28 and TRBJ2-3, with D perhaps matching TRBD2 (5 bases). This sequence was found in a human donor in good health. The specimen sequenced was CD8+ T cells sorted from blood. CDR3 protein: CASSPYVIWEDTQYF. CDR3 bases: TGTGCCAGCAGTCCCTATGTGATATGGGAGGATACGCAGTATTTT.